This T cell receptor (beta chain) is drawn from a study of cytomegalovirus exposure and HLA in healthy donors. About the research overall: Later, an analysis reported that the 95 to 150 validation repertoires had used the same platform as the approximately 690 first-cohort repertoires. Study results and caveats: Generally TCR sequences proved uncommon, though certain public TCRs appeared in numerous donors.

Trimming removed 2 bases from V and 4 bases from J, with 17 bases in between. Germline V gene sequence: CDR1 MNHEY, CDR2 SMNVEV (reference sequence). The CDR3 consists of 17 residues. A remark on this clone: The antigen remains undetermined.

The protocol was immunoSEQ multiplex PCR, while the TCRdb copy is restricted to in-frame clones and leaves out a portion. The table shows 220,000 or so clones, with roughly 84% occurring only once. The material sequenced was PBMCs. The chain joins TRBV27 to TRBJ2-2, with D possibly TRBD1 on 6 matching bases. The origin of this receptor is a woman under 30 in good health and CMV-seropositive. In DNA form, the CDR3 reads TGTGCCAGCAGTTTACGGTCCCGTACAGGGTCCACCGGGGAGCTGTTTTTT. Translated: CASSLRSRTGSTGELFF.